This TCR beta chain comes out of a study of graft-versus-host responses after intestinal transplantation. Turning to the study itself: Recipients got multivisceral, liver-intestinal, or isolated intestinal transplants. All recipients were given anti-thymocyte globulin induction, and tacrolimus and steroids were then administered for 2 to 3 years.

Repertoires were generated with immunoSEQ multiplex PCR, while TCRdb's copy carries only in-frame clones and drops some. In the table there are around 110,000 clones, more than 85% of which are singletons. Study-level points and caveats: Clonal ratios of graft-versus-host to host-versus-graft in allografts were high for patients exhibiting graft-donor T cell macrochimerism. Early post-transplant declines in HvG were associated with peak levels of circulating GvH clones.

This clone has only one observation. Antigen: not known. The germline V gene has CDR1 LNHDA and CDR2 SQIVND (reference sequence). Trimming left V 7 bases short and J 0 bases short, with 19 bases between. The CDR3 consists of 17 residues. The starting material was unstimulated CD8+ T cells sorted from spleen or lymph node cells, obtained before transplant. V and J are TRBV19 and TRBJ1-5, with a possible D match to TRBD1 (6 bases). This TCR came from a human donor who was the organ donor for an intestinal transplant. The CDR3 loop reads CASTQWGAAYSNQPQHF. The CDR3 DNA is TGTGCCAGTACCCAGTGGGGGGCAGCTTATAGCAATCAGCCCCAGCATTTT.